This T cell receptor (beta chain) was profiled in a study of T-cell reconstitution after alpha-beta-depleted transplantation in children. General study results and limits: After transplant, at about two months, alpha-beta T cells were reportedly derived from several hundred expanded graft clones. There were some patients whose high TCRbeta diversity at day 60 came from surviving recipient T cells and thymic progenitors. Newly produced T cells mostly provided counts and TCRbeta diversity after one year, as hyperexpanded clones declined.

The CDR3 is 18 residues long. Trimming removed 4 bases from V and 0 bases from J; junction bases left unmatched: 7. The germline gives CDR1 DFQATT, CDR2 SNEGSKA (reference sequence). A few counts support this clonotype. Its antigen is unidentified. Unique molecular identifiers were used in preparing the TCRbeta library. TCRdb itself ran the PCR reads through MiXCR, one entry per CDR3 protein. The sample shows more than 120,000 distinct CDR3 sequences, roughly 9% of them seen only once. The TCR was taken from a female patient aged 2 to 10 who had a stem cell transplant for congenital amegakaryocytic thrombocytopenia, so the T cells may come from the graft donor. The sequencing used PBMCs, mostly from graft donor cells, collected 180 days after TCRalphabeta/CD19-depleted stem cell transplant. The chain recombines TRBV20-1 with TRBJ2-1, with 15 bases aligning to TRBD2. The CDR3 protein is CSATRTSGRALSYNEQFF. The DNA for the CDR3 is TGCAGTGCTACCAGGACTAGCGGGAGGGCCCTCTCCTACAATGAGCAGTTCTTC.